This passage covers 31 T cell receptor beta chains from one sample sequenced in a study of identical twins. TCRdb processed the 5' RACE reads anew with MiXCR; each CDR3 protein has one entry. The table includes about 550,000 distinct CDR3 sequences, about 22% detected once. These data also featured in a second study, about yellow fever vaccine responses in identical twins.

The sample comprised CD4+ T cells sorted from blood. These receptors all stem from a young woman in good health.

The V and J genes are TRBV20-1 and TRBJ2-3; D call uncertain. Trimming stripped 5 bases from V and 8 bases from J, with 8 bases between. Per the germline V gene, CDR1 is DFQATT and CDR2 is SNEGSKA (reference sequence). This CDR3 has 10 residues. The CDR3 loop is CSAALGTQYF. The CDR3 DNA reads TGCAGTGCTGCCCTGGGTACGCAGTATTTT.

The chain couples TRBV5-5 to TRBJ2-5; D remains unclear. The ends were cut back, 0 bases at V and 5 bases at J, with 11 bases in the middle. Germline CDR1 reads SGHKS; CDR2 reads YYEKEE (reference sequence). The CDR3 runs 14 residues. The CDR3 sequence is CASSLDLILETQYF. The CDR3 bases are TGTGCCAGCAGCTTGGATTTGATCCTGGAGACCCAGTACTTC.

This chain uses TRBV5-1 with TRBJ2-7; D unclear. Germline V gene sequence: CDR1 SGHRS, CDR2 YFSETQ. V was trimmed by 0 bases and J by 1 base, leaving 8 bases between them. This CDR3 comprises 14 residues. The CDR3 loop is CASSLADISYEQYF. The DNA of the CDR3 is TGCGCCAGCAGCTTGGCAGACATATCCTACGAGCAGTACTTC.

This clonotype was found a few times. The chain employs TRBV20-1 and TRBJ2-7, with 10 bases fitting TRBD2. The CDR3 is 15 residues long. The V segment lost 2 bases and the J segment 7 bases; nucleotides outside the gene matches: 11. Germline loops: CDR1 DFQATT, CDR2 SNEGSKA (reference sequence). CDR3 region: CSARPSGRHLLEQYF. CDR3 DNA: TGCAGTGCTAGACCTAGCGGGAGACATCTTTTAGAGCAGTACTTC.

The chain couples TRBV5-1 to TRBJ1-4; TRBD1 matches at 8 bases. Germline lookup yields CDR1 SGHRS and CDR2 YFSETQ. CDR3 length: 15 residues. V gave up 0 bases and J gave up 7 bases; unmatched junction bases: 5. Here the CDR3 DNA reads TGCGCCAGCAGCTTGGACAGGGGGTTGGTTGAAAAACTGTTTTTT. Protein product: CASSLDRGLVEKLFF. The variable domain in full, completed from reference TRBV5-1 and TRBJ1-4, reads KAGVTQTPRYLIKTRGQQVTLSCSPISGHRSVSWYQQTPGQGLQFLFEYFSETQRNKGNFPGRFSGRQFSNSRSEMNVSTLELGDSALYLCASSLDRGLVEKLFFGSGTQLSVL.

This clonotype came up many times. The chain recombines TRBV24-1 with TRBJ1-5; 10 bases line up with TRBD1. This CDR3 is built from 15 residues. Germline trimming cut 7 bases from V and 2 bases from J; bases unmatched to any gene: 4. Germline V gene data show CDR1 as KGHDR and CDR2 as SFDVKD. The CDR3 bases are TGTGCCACCAGCCGCGGGACAGGGGGCAATCAGCCCCAGCATTTT. Translated: CATSRGTGGNQPQHF.

The rearrangement joins TRBV20-1 to TRBJ2-1, with TRBD2 matching 7 bases. There are 14 residues in the CDR3. Per the germline V gene, CDR1 is DFQATT and CDR2 is SNEGSKA (reference sequence). Losses at the gene ends were 6 bases for V and 0 bases for J; bases not matched to a gene: 5. In DNA form, the CDR3 reads TGCAGTGCATTTCCTAGCGGCTCCTACAATGAGCAGTTCTTC. Its protein is CSAFPSGSYNEQFF.

This chain connects TRBV6-1 to TRBJ2-4; 9 bases fit TRBD1. The germline V gene has CDR1 MNHNS and CDR2 SASEGT. V trimming: 6 bases; J trimming: 1 base; junction bases outside the gene matches: 7. The CDR3 is 16 amino acids. CDR3 sequence reads: CASRSQGASAKNIQYF. The CDR3, as DNA: TGTGCCAGCAGGTCACAGGGGGCGTCTGCCAAAAACATTCAGTACTTC.

This clonotype was counted many times. The rearrangement uses TRBV5-1 and TRBJ2-3; 8 bases match TRBD2. The CDR3 totals 19 residues. Germline CDR1 reads SGHRS; CDR2 reads YFSETQ. The V gene end was trimmed by 4 bases and the J gene end by 0 bases; junction bases not matched to a gene: 16. CDR3 protein: CASSTPGYEIAGSTDTQYF. CDR3 nucleotides: TGCGCCAGCAGCACGCCCGGCTACGAAATAGCGGGAAGCACAGATACGCAGTATTTT.

This clonotype was seen only a few times. In DNA form, the CDR3 reads TGCGCCAGCAGCCCTTCCCTGACGGACACTGAAGCTTTCTTT. It encodes CASSPSLTDTEAFF. The gene calls are TRBV5-1 and TRBJ1-1; D unresolved. V was trimmed by 4 bases and J by 3 bases, leaving 13 bases between them. From germline, CDR1 is SGHRS and CDR2 YFSETQ. CDR3 length: 14 residues.

The chain joins TRBV2 to TRBJ1-2; no reliable D call. V lost 10 bases, J lost 4 bases, and 10 bases lay in between. The CDR3 is 11 amino acids. Germline V gene data show CDR1 as SNHLY and CDR2 as FYNNEI. DNA for the CDR3: TGTGCCACCGGAAATCCCTATGGCTACACCTTC. It translates to CATGNPYGYTF.

This clonotype occurred a few times. V gene TRBV2 combines with J gene TRBJ2-1; D perhaps matches TRBD1 (5 bases). Trimming left V 6 bases short and J 5 bases short, with 17 bases between. The CDR3 contains 15 residues. CDR1 is SNHLY, CDR2 FYNNEI, per germline. The DNA for the CDR3 is TGTGCCAGCAGCCTTAGAAATATGGACAACAATGAGCAGTTCTTC. As protein: CASSLRNMDNNEQFF.

This clonotype was seen a few times. V gene TRBV29-1 combines with J gene TRBJ2-2; maybe TRBD1 (5 bases). Germline values: CDR1 SQVTM, CDR2 ANQGSEA. This CDR3 is built from 15 residues. Between the trimmed V and J ends, which lost 4 bases and 6 bases, there was a span of 18 bases. CDR3 bases: TGCAGCGTTGGGGGCGGTTCCATAAGGGCCGGGGAGCTGTTTTTT. It yields the protein CSVGGGSIRAGELFF.

The chain carries TRBV18 and TRBJ2-7, with 8 bases fitting TRBD1. The CDR3 extends over 16 amino acids. The trim removed 3 bases at V and 2 bases at J, leaving 9 bases unmatched. Germline-derived CDR1 and CDR2 are KGHSH and LQKENI. CDR3 DNA: TGTGCCAGCTCACCCGGACAGGGTCAGGGGCCCTACGAGCAGTACGTC. Translating gives CASSPGQGQGPYEQYV.

There are a few counts of this clonotype. The CDR3, as DNA: TGTGCCAGCAGCCTTAGGCCCTTTAGCTCTGGAAACACCATATATTTT. It codes for CASSLRPFSSGNTIYF. V is TRBV7-2 and J is TRBJ1-3; D ambiguous. Trimming cost V 5 bases and J 0 bases, with 14 bases left between them. Germline CDR1 SGHTA, CDR2 FQGNSA. The CDR3 is 16 residues long.

This chain uses TRBV10-3 with TRBJ1-1; 7 nucleotides align to TRBD1. The CDR3 is made up of 13 amino acids. V lost 8 bases and J lost 0; bases outside the gene matches: 3. Germline-derived CDR1 and CDR2 are ENHRY and SYGVKD. CDR3 loop: CAIAGTVNTEAFF. CDR3 in DNA: TGTGCCATCGCTGGGACAGTGAACACTGAAGCTTTCTTT.

In this sample, this clonotype turned up a few times. DNA of the CDR3: TGTGCCAGCAGTGCGAGGGGCAGGTCCAACACTGAAGCTTTCTTT. Its protein is CASSARGRSNTEAFF. The V and J genes are TRBV6-1 and TRBJ1-1; a possible D gene is TRBD1 (5 bases). This CDR3 comprises 15 residues. Germline values: CDR1 MNHNS, CDR2 SASEGT. The germline V and J ends were trimmed by 4 bases and 2 bases, with 14 bases remaining between them.

To note about this clonotype: Mismatch with germline at one junction end may stem from a read error. V is TRBV3-1 and J is TRBJ2-3, with D perhaps TRBD2 (5 bases). Germline V gene sequence: CDR1 LGHDT, CDR2 YNNKEL (reference sequence). This CDR3 region has 15 residues. The CDR3 loop reads CASCQGNPGADTQYF. The CDR3 bases are TGTGCCAGCTGCCAAGGTAACCCCGGGGCAGATACGCAGTATTTT.

In its sample, this clonotype was seen a few times. The J gene is TRBJ2-3, the V gene TRBV4-1; no definite D call. Trimming removed 0 bases at V and 2 bases at J, with 6 bases between. The CDR3 is made up of 14 amino acids. Germline CDR1 and CDR2: MGHRA and YSYEKL. CDR3 sequence reads: CASSQDPHTDTQYF. DNA for the CDR3: TGCGCCAGCAGCCAAGACCCCCACACAGATACGCAGTATTTT.

This clonotype was picked up one time. This chain connects TRBV2 to TRBJ1-2; D possibly corresponds to TRBD1 (5 bases). V lost 3 bases, J lost 5 bases, and 10 bases lay in between. Germline V CDR1 and CDR2: SNHLY, FYNNEI. The CDR3 extends over 13 amino acids. CDR3 coding DNA: TGTGCCAGCAGTGATGGGGCCGGGTATGGCTACACCTTC. Protein product: CASSDGAGYGYTF.

The chain has TRBV27 and TRBJ2-1, with 7 bases lining up with TRBD1. V lost 6 bases and J lost 5; bases outside the gene matches: 22. The CDR3 totals 19 residues. From germline, CDR1 is MNHEY and CDR2 SMNVEV (reference sequence). The CDR3 loop reads CASSSPRGRPKGVDNEQFF. For the CDR3, the DNA is TGTGCCAGCAGCTCCCCCAGGGGGAGACCTAAGGGGGTGGACAATGAGCAGTTCTTC.

The chain combines TRBV19 with TRBJ2-5, with D uncertain. V was shortened by 1 base and J by 2 bases, with 11 bases between the two germline ends. The CDR3 sequence is 15 residues long. The germline gives CDR1 LNHDA, CDR2 SQIVND (reference sequence). This CDR3 is CASSIGGAFQETQYF. Written as DNA, the CDR3 is TGTGCCAGTAGTATAGGGGGTGCGTTTCAAGAGACCCAGTACTTC.

This chain joins TRBV3-1 and TRBJ1-5; TRBD1 might be the D (5 bases). V dropped 2 bases and J dropped 2 bases, with 13 bases sitting between them. Germline CDR1 reads LGHDT; CDR2 reads YNNKEL (reference sequence). The CDR3 spans 16 residues. The CDR3 coding sequence is TGTGCCAGCAGCCAAACAAACGGGGCGGGCAATCAGCCCCAGCATTTT. It is translated as CASSQTNGAGNQPQHF. Together with reference TRBV3-1 and TRBJ1-5, the CDR3 gives the full variable domain: DTAVSQTPKYLVTQMGNDKSIKCEQNLGHDTMYWYKQDSKKFLKIMFSYNNKELIINETVPNRFSPKSPDKAHLNLHINSLELGDSAVYFCASSQTNGAGNQPQHFGDGTRLSIL.

The chain joins TRBV10-3 to TRBJ2-1, with 7 bases matching TRBD2. V was pared by 6 bases and J by 7 bases, with 12 bases of the junction left unmatched. Germline loops: CDR1 ENHRY, CDR2 SYGVKD. This CDR3 is built from 15 residues. DNA for the CDR3: TGTGCCATCAGCACCACGGGACTATCAGTTAATGAGCAGTTCTTC. As protein: CAISTTGLSVNEQFF.

The chain has TRBV6-1 and TRBJ2-7, with D perhaps TRBD1 or TRBD2 (7 bases each). The CDR3 extends over 14 amino acids. Germline V gives CDR1 MNHNS, CDR2 SASEGT. Trimming shortened V by 8 bases and J by 2 bases, and 16 bases separated the two germline ends. The CDR3 protein is CASRRGGLPYEQYF. CDR3 in DNA: TGTGCCAGCCGCAGGGGGGGACTCCCCTACGAGCAGTACTTC.

This clonotype has a handful of counts. This chain uses TRBV7-2 with TRBJ2-4; 10 positions agree with TRBD2. CDR3 length equals 16 residues. Germline-derived CDR1 and CDR2 are SGHTA and FQGNSA. Losses at the gene ends were 2 bases for V and 8 bases for J; bases not matched to a gene: 9. The CDR3 nucleotides are TGTGCCAGCAGCTTAACCGGGACTAGCGTTGGTGACATTCAGTACTTC. Encoded protein: CASSLTGTSVGDIQYF.

This clonotype was found a few times. The chain employs TRBV27 and TRBJ2-7; 12 nucleotides line up with TRBD1. Germline loops: CDR1 MNHEY, CDR2 SMNVEV (reference sequence). The J segment lost 5 bases and the V segment lost 6 bases, leaving 8 bases of the junction unmatched. The length of the CDR3 is 15 residues. CDR3 sequence (DNA): TGTGCCAGCAGGGGCGGGGGACAGGGGGCTAACGAGCAGTACTTC. Residues: CASRGGGQGANEQYF.

The genes are TRBV27 and TRBJ1-2, with D perhaps TRBD1 (6 bases). The CDR3 consists of 13 residues. Looked up from germline, CDR1 is MNHEY and CDR2 is SMNVEV (reference sequence). V was trimmed by 3 bases and J by 7 bases, leaving 12 bases between them. CDR3 coding DNA: TGTGCCAGCAGTTTCGCGGGGGGCCTTGGCTACACCTTC. It encodes CASSFAGGLGYTF.

This clonotype was recorded at least ten times. The chain recombines TRBV10-3 with TRBJ2-3; no definite D call. This CDR3 region has 15 residues. The V gene lost 0 bases and the J gene lost 6 bases, with 13 bases spanning the gap. The V gene's germline CDR1 is ENHRY and CDR2 SYGVKD. The CDR3 reads CAISESETLGDTQYF. CDR3 sequence (DNA): TGTGCCATCAGTGAGTCGGAAACGTTAGGGGATACGCAGTATTTT.

The rearrangement uses TRBV7-3 and TRBJ2-1; a weak D match, TRBD2 (6 bases). Germline loops: CDR1 SGHTA, CDR2 FQGTGA. V lost 2 bases and J lost 6, with 11 bases in between. The CDR3 covers 14 residues. CDR3 in DNA: TGTGCCAGCAGCTTACCGGGACTTACCAATGAGCAGTTCTTC. The encoded protein is CASSLPGLTNEQFF. The full variable domain, completed using reference TRBV7-3 and TRBJ2-1, is GAGVSQTPSNKVTEKGKYVELRCDPISGHTALYWYRQSLGQGPEFLIYFQGTGAADDSGLPNDRFFAVRPEGSVSTLKIQRTERGDSAVYLCASSLPGLTNEQFFGPGTRLTVL.

J is TRBJ2-3 and V is TRBV12-3 or TRBV12-4; TRBD2 agrees at 10 bases. CDR3 length: 16 amino acids. V was pared by 8 bases and J by 0 bases, with 8 bases of the junction left unmatched. CDR3 coding DNA: TGTGCCAGCTTATCCATTAGCGGGAGGAGCACAGATACGCAGTATTTT. Translation gives CASLSISGRSTDTQYF.